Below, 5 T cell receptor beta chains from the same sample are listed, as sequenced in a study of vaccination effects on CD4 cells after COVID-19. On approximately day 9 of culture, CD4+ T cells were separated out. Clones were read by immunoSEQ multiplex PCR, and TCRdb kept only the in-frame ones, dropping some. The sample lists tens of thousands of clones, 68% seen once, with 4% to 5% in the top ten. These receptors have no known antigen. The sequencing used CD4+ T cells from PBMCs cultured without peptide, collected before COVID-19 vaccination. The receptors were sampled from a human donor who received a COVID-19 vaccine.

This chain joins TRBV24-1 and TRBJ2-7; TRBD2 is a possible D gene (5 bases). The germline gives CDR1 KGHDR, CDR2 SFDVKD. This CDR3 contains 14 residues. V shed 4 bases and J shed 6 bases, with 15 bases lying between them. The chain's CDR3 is CATSDGWRTGEQYF. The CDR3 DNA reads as TGTGCCACCAGTGACGGGTGGAGGACGGGCGAGCAGTACTTC.

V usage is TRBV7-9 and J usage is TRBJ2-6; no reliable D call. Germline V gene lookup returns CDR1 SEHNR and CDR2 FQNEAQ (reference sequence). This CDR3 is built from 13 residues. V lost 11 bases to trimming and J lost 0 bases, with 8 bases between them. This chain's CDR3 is CAGEYSGANVLTF. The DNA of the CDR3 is TGTGCCGGCGAGTACTCTGGGGCCAACGTCCTGACTTTC.

CDR3 loop: CASIPDRGPREEQYF. The DNA of the CDR3 is TGTGCCAGCATTCCGGACAGGGGGCCTCGTGAGGAGCAGTACTTC. This sequence joins TRBV6-5 and TRBJ2-7; 11 bases map to TRBD1. Trimming removed 7 bases from V and 7 bases from J; junction bases left unmatched: 12. The V gene's germline CDR1 is MNHEY and CDR2 SVGAGI. The CDR3 totals 15 residues.

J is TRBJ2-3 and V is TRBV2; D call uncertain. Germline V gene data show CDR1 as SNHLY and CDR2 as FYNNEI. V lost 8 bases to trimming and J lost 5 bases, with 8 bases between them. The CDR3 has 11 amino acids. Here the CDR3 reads CASGSLDTQYF. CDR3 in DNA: TGTGCCAGCGGATCCCTAGATACGCAGTATTTT.

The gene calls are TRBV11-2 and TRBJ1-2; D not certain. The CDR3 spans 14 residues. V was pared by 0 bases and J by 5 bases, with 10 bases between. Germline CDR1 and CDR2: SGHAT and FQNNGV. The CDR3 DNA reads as TGTGCCAGCAGCTTAGACGAGCGGTCGTATGGCTACACCTTC. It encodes CASSLDERSYGYTF.